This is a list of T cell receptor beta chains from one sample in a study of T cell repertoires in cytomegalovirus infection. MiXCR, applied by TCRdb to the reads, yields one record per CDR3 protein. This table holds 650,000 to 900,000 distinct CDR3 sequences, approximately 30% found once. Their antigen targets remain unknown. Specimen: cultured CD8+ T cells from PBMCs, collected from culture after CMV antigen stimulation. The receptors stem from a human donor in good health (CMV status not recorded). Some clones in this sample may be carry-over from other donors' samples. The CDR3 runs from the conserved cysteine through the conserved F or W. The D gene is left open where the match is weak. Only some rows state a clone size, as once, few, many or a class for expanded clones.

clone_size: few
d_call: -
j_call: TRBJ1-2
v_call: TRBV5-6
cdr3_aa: CASSLNGGVYGYTF
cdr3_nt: TGTGCCAGCAGCCTCAACGGAGGGGTCTATGGCTACACCTTC

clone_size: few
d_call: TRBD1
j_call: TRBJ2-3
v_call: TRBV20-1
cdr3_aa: CSASDRGHSTDTQYF
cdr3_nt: TGCAGTGCTAGTGACAGGGGACATAGCACAGATACGCAGTATTTT

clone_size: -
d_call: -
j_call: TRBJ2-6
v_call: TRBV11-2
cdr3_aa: CASSLWVSSGANVLTF
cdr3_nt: TGTGCCAGCAGCTTATGGGTCAGCTCTGGGGCCAACGTCCTGACTTTC

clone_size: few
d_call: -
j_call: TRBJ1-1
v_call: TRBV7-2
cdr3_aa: CASSLRQGVMNTEAFF
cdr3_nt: TGTGCCAGCAGCTTGAGGCAGGGCGTCATGAACACTGAAGCTTTCTTT

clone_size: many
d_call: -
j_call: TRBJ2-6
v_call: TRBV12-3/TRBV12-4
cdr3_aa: CASTPGPGANVLTF
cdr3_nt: TGTGCCAGCACACCGGGACCCGGGGCCAACGTCCTGACTTTC

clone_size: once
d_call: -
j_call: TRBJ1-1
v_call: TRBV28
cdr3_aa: CASSFPPTEAFF
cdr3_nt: TGTGCCAGCAGTTTCCCCCCCACTGAAGCTTTCTTT

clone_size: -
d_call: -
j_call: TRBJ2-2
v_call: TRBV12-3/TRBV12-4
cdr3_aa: CASSLTGPIGELFF
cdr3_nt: TGTGCCAGCAGTTTAACGGGGCCGATCGGGGAGCTGTTTTTT

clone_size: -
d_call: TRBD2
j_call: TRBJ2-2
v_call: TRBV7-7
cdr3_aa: CASSFGGGGENTGELFF
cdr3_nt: TGTGCTAGCAGCTTTGGCGGCGGGGGGGAGAACACCGGGGAGCTGTTTTTT

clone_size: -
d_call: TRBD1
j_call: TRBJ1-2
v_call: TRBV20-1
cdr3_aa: CSARDLDRGDYGYTF
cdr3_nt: TGCAGTGCTAGAGATCTGGACAGGGGGGACTATGGCTACACCTTC

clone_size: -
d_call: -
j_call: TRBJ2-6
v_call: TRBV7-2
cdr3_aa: CASSQDGFSGANVLTF
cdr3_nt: TGTGCCAGCAGTCAGGACGGCTTCTCTGGGGCCAACGTCCTGACTTTC

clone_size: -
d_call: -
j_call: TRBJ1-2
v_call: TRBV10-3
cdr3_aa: CAISESTYPHYGYTF
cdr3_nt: TGTGCCATCAGTGAGTCGACATATCCACACTATGGCTACACCTTC

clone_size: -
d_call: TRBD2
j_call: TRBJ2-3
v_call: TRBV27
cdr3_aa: CASTSGGATDTQYF
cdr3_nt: TGTGCCAGCACCAGCGGGGGGGCGACAGATACGCAGTATTTT

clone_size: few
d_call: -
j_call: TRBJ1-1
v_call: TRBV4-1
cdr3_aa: CASSHVFASGIAEAFF
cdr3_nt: TGCGCCAGCAGCCATGTGTTCGCGAGTGGAATCGCTGAAGCTTTCTTT

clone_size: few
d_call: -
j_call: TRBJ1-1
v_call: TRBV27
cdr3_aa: CASGTEAFF
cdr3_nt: TGTGCCAGCGGGACTGAAGCTTTCTTT

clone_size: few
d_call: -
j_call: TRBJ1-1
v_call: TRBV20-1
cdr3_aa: CSAREEGAGGDTEAFF
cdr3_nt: TGCAGTGCTAGAGAAGAAGGGGCAGGCGGGGATACTGAAGCTTTCTTT

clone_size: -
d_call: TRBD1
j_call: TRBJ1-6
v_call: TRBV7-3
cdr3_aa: CASAEGQVNSPLHF
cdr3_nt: TGTGCCAGCGCCGAGGGACAGGTGAATTCACCCCTCCACTTT

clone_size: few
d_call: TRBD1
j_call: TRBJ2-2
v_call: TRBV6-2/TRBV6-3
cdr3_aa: CASSYSDRDYTGELFF
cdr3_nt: TGTGCCAGCAGTTACTCGGACAGGGACTACACCGGGGAGCTGTTTTTT

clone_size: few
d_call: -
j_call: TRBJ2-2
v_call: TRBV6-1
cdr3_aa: CAGGGGANTGELFF
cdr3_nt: TGTGCCGGGGGCGGGGGCGCGAACACCGGGGAGCTGTTTTTT

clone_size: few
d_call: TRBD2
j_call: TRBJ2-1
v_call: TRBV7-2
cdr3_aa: CASSQSGGVYNEQFF
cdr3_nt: TGTGCCAGCAGCCAGAGCGGGGGGGTCTACAATGAGCAGTTCTTC

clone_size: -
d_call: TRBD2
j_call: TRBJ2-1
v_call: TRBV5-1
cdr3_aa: CASSITSGGADEQFF
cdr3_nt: TGCGCCAGCAGCATCACTAGCGGGGGGGCCGATGAGCAGTTCTTC

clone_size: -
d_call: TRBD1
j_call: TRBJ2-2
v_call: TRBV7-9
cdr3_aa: CASSILTGVTGELFF
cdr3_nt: TGTGCCAGCAGCATACTCACAGGGGTTACCGGGGAGCTGTTTTTT

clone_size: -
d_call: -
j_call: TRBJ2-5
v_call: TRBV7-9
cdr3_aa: CASSFSDRGLETQYF
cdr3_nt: TGTGCCAGCAGCTTCTCGGACCGGGGACTGGAGACCCAGTACTTC

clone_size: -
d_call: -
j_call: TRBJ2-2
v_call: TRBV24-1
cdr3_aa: CATSDLGFQNTGELFF
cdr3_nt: TGTGCCACCAGTGATTTGGGGTTCCAGAACACCGGGGAGCTGTTTTTT

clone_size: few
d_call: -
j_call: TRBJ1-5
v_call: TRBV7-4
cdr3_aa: CASSPEGENEPQHF
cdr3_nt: TGTGCCAGCAGCCCCGAGGGAGAGAATGAGCCCCAGCATTTT

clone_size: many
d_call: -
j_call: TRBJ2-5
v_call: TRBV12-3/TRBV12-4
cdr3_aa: CASSPPGTQYF
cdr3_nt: TGTGCCAGCAGTCCCCCCGGGACCCAGTACTTC

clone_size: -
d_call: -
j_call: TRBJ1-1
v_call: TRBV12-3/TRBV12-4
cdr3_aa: CASRGFGATEAFF
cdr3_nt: TGTGCCAGCAGGGGTTTTGGTGCCACTGAAGCTTTCTTT

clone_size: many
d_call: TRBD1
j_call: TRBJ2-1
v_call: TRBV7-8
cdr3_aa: CASGTGGESYNEQFF
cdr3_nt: TGTGCCAGCGGTACAGGGGGTGAATCCTACAATGAGCAGTTCTTC

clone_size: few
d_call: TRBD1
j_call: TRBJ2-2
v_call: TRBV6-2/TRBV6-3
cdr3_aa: CASTITGGYTGELFF
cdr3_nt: TGTGCCAGCACCATTACAGGGGGATACACCGGGGAGCTGTTTTTT

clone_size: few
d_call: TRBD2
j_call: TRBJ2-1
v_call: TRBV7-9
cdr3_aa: CASSLAYGGDNEQFF
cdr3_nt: TGTGCCAGCAGCTTGGCCTATGGGGGGGACAATGAGCAGTTCTTC

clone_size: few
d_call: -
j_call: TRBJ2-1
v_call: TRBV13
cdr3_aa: CASSMVNEQFF
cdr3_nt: TGTGCCAGCAGTATGGTGAATGAGCAGTTCTTC

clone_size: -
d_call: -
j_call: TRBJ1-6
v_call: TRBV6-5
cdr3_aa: CASSYSAGAIYSPLHF
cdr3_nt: TGTGCCAGCAGTTACTCGGCGGGGGCTATTTATTCACCCCTCCACTTT

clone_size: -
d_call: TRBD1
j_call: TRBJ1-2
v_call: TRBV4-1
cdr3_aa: CASSVQGVPSNYGYTF
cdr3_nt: TGCGCCAGCAGCGTTCAGGGGGTCCCCTCTAACTATGGCTACACCTTC

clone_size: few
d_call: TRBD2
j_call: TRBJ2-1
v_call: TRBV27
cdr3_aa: CASSSLGAGGGYNEQFF
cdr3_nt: TGTGCCAGCAGTTCGTTGGGGGCGGGGGGGGGCTACAATGAGCAGTTCTTC

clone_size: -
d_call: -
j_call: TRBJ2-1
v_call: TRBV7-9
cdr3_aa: CASSLGNFGTEQFF
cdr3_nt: TGTGCCAGCAGCTTAGGGAACTTCGGAACTGAGCAGTTCTTC

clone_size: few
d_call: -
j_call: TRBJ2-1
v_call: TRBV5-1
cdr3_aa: CASSKNSRISSYNEQFF
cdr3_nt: TGCGCCAGCAGCAAGAACAGCCGAATCAGCTCCTACAATGAGCAGTTCTTC

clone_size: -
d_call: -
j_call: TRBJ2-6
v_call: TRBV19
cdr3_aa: CASISRGATSSGANVLTF
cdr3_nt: TGTGCCAGTATCTCCCGAGGGGCTACCTCCTCTGGGGCCAACGTCCTGACTTTC

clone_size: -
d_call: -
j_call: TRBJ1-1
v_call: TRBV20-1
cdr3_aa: CSANEGREEAFF
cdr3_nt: TGCAGTGCTAACGAGGGCCGAGAGGAAGCTTTCTTT